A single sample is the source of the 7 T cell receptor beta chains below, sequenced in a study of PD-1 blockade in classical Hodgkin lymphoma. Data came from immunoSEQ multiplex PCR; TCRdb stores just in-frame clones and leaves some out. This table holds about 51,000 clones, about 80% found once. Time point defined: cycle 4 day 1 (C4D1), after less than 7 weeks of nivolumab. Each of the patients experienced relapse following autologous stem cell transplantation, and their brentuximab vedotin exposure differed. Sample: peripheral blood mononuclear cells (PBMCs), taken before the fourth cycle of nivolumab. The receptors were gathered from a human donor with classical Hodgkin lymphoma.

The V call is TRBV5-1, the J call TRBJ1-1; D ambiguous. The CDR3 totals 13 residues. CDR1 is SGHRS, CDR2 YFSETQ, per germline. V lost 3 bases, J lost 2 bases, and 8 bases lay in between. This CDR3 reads CASSYTQNTEAFF. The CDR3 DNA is TGCGCCAGCAGCTATACTCAAAACACTGAAGCTTTCTTT.

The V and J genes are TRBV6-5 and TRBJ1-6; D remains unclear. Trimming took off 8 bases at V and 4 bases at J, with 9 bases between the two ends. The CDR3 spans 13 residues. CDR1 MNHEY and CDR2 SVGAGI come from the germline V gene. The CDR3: CASSLGYNSPLHF. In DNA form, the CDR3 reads TGTGCCAGCTCCCTCGGATATAATTCACCCCTCCACTTT.

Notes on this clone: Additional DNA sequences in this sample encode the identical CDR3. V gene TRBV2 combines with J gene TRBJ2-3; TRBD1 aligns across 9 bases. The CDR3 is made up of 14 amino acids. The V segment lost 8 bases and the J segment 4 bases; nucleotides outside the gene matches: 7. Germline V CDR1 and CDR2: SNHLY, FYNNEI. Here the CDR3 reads CASRDRGSADTQYF. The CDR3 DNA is TGTGCCAGCCGAGACAGGGGGTCGGCAGATACGCAGTATTTT.

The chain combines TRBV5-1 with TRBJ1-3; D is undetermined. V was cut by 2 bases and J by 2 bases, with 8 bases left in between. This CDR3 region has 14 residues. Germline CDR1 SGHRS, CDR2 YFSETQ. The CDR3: CASSLSPTGNTIYF. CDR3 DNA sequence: TGCGCCAGCAGCTTATCCCCAACTGGAAACACCATATATTTT.

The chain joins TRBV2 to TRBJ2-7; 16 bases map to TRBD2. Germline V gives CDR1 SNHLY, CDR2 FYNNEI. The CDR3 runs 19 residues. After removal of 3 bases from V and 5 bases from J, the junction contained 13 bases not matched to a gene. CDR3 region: CASSEGGLAGGPWVNEQYF. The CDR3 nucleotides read TGTGCCAGCAGTGAGGGGGGACTAGCGGGAGGGCCCTGGGTAAACGAGCAGTACTTC. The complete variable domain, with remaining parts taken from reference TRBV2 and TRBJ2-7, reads EPEVTQTPSHQVTQMGQEVILRCVPISNHLYFYWYRQILGQKVEFLVSFYNNEISEKSEIFDDQFSVERPDGSNFTLKIRSTKLEDSAMYFCASSEGGLAGGPWVNEQYFGPGTRLTVT.

CDR3 sequence reads: CASSLKPVFTSGVSYEQYF. Written as DNA, the CDR3 is TGTGCCAGCAGCTTAAAGCCCGTTTTCACTAGCGGCGTTTCCTACGAGCAGTACTTC. The chain couples TRBV11-3 to TRBJ2-7; 8 nucleotides agree with TRBD2. Losses at the gene ends were 2 bases for V and 1 base for J; bases not matched to a gene: 16. CDR1 and CDR2 (germline): SGHNT, YENEEA. The CDR3 spans 19 residues. The full variable domain, with the rest looked up from reference TRBV11-3 and TRBJ2-7, is EAGVVQSPRYKIIEKKQPVAFWCNPISGHNTLYWYLQNLGQGPELLIRYENEEAVDDSQLPKDRFSAERLKGVDSTLKIQPAELGDSAVYLCASSLKPVFTSGVSYEQYFGPGTRLTVT.

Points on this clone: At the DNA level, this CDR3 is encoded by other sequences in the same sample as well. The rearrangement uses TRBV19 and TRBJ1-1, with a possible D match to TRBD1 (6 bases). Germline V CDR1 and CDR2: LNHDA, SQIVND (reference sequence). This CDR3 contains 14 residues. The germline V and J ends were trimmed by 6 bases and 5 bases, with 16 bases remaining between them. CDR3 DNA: TGTGCCAGTAGGCCCGGGCAGGGGAGAACTGAAGCTTTCTTT. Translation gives CASRPGQGRTEAFF.